Sequencing of this T cell receptor (beta chain) was carried out in a study of OX40 agonist ivuxolimab in advanced cancers. Study in general: Averaging approximately 60 years in age, with a range of roughly 20 to 90, the cohort was 65% to 90% male. Broader study findings: Among T cells, CD8+ cells averaged more expanded clones than CD4+ cells.

The table came from immunoSEQ multiplex PCR; TCRdb's copy has only in-frame clones and leaves some out. The sample holds fewer than 85,000 clones, roughly nine tenths seen once. Germline V lookup: CDR1 MDHEN, CDR2 SYDVKM. J was trimmed by 4 bases and V by 7 bases; bases with no gene match: 7. This CDR3 is 14 amino acids long. Comments on this clone: Its antigen is unidentified.

Specimen: CD4+ or CD8+ T cells sorted from blood, collected in a trial of the OX40 agonist ivuxolimab. This chain links TRBV28 with TRBJ2-3; 8 bases align to TRBD1. This clonotype was obtained from an adult with an advanced solid tumor such as melanoma, head and neck, liver or kidney cancer. The DNA of the CDR3 is TGTGCCAGCACCACAGGACAGGGCGCAGATACGCAGTATTTT. This codes for CASTTGQGADTQYF.